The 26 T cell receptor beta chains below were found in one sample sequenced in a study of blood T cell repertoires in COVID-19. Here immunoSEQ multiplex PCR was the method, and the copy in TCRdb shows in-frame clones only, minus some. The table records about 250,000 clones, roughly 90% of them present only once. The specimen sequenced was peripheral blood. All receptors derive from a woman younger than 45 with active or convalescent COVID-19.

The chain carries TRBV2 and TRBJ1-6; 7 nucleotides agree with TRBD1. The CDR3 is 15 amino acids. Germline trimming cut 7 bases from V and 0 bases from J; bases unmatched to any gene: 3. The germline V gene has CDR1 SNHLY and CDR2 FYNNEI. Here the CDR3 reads CASIQGSSYNSPLHF. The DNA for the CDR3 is TGTGCCAGCATACAGGGGAGCTCCTATAATTCACCCCTCCACTTT.

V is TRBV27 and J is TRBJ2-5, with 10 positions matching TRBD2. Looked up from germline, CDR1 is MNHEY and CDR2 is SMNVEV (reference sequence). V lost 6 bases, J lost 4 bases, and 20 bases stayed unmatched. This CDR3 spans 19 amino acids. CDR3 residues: CASRASGPKLAGSVETQYF. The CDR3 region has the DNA TGTGCCAGCAGGGCTTCTGGCCCTAAACTAGCGGGGTCGGTAGAGACCCAGTACTTC.

The CDR3 coding sequence is TGTGCCAGCAGCCAACGGACAGGGCGGGAGAACCATGAGCAGTTCTTC. Protein product: CASSQRTGRENHEQFF. This sequence joins TRBV14 and TRBJ2-1; D is possibly TRBD1 (8 bases). CDR3 length: 16 amino acids. V shed 2 bases and J shed 8 bases, with 19 bases lying between them. Germline-derived CDR1 and CDR2 are SGHDN and FVKESK.

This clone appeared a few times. The CDR3: CASSPRSESYEQYF. CDR3 nucleotides: TGTGCCAGCTCACCACGTTCGGAGTCCTACGAGCAGTACTTC. The chain is built from TRBV18 and TRBJ2-7; D gene unclear. CDR3 size: 14 residues. V dropped 1 base and J dropped 1 base, with 8 bases sitting between them. Germline loops: CDR1 KGHSH, CDR2 LQKENI. Filled out from reference TRBV18 and TRBJ2-7, the complete variable domain reads NAGVMQNPRHLVRRRGQEARLRCSPMKGHSHVYWYRQLPEEGLKFMVYLQKENIIDESGMPKERFSAEFPKEGPSILRIQQVVRGDSAAYFCASSPRSESYEQYFGPGTRLTVT.

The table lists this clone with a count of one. The CDR3: CASSLDGVASGNTIYF. As DNA, the CDR3 is TGCGCCAGCAGCTTGGATGGCGTAGCCTCTGGAAACACCATATATTTT. The rearrangement uses TRBV5-1 and TRBJ1-3; unclear D gene. This CDR3 spans 16 amino acids. V lost 0 bases and J lost 0, with 10 bases in between. Germline CDR1 and CDR2: SGHRS and YFSETQ. Using reference TRBV5-1 and TRBJ1-3 for the parts outside the CDR3, the full variable domain is KAGVTQTPRYLIKTRGQQVTLSCSPISGHRSVSWYQQTPGQGLQFLFEYFSETQRNKGNFPGRFSGRQFSNSRSEMNVSTLELGDSALYLCASSLDGVASGNTIYFGEGSWLTVV.

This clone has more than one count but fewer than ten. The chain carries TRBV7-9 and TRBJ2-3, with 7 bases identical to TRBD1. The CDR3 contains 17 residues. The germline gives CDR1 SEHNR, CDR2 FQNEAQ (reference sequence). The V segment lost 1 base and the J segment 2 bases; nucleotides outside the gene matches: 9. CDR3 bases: TGTGCCAGCAGCTTAGATCACAGGGGAAAGGCCACAGATACGCAGTATTTT. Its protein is CASSLDHRGKATDTQYF.

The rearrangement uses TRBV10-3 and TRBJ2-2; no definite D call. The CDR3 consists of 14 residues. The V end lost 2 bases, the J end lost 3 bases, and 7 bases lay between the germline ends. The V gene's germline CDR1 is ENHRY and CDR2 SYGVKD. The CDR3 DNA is TGTGCCATCAGTGAGCGACAAGACACCGGGGAGCTGTTTTTT. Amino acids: CAISERQDTGELFF.

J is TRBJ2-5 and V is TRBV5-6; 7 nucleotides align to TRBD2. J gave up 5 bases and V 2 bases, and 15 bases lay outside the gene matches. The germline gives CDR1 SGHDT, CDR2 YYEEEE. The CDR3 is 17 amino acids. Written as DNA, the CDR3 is TGTGCCAGCAGCTTAACGAGAGCGGGGAAAACCCCCGAGACCCAGTACTTC. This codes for CASSLTRAGKTPETQYF.

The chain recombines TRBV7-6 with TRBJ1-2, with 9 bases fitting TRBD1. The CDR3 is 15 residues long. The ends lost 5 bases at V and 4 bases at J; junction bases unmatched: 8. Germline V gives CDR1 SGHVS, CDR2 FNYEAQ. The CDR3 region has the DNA TGTGCCAGCAGCCCAGAACAGGGGGCTAGCTATGGCTACACCTTC. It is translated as CASSPEQGASYGYTF.

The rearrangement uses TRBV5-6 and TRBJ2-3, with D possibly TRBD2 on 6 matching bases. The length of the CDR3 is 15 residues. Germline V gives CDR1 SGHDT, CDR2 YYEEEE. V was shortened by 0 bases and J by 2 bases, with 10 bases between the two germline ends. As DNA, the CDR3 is TGTGCCAGCAGCTTGGCTAGCGCGTACACAGATACGCAGTATTTT. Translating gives CASSLASAYTDTQYF. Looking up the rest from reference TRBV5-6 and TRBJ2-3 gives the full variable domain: DAGVTQSPTHLIKTRGQQVTLRCSPKSGHDTVSWYQQALGQGPQFIFQYYEEEERQRGNFPDRFSGHQFPNYSSELNVNALLLGDSALYLCASSLASAYTDTQYFGPGTRLTVL.

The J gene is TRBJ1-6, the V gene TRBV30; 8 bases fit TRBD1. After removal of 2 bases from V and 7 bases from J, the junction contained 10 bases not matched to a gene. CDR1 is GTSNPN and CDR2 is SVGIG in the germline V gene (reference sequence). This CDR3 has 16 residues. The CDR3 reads CAWSPGQGSGNSPLHF. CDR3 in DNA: TGTGCCTGGAGTCCCGGACAGGGTTCGGGAAATTCACCCCTCCACTTT. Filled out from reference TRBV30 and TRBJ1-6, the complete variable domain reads SQTIHQWPATLVQPVGSPLSLECTVEGTSNPNLYWYRQAAGRGLQLLFYSVGIGQISSEVPQNLSASRPQDRQFILSSKKLLLSDSGFYLCAWSPGQGSGNSPLHFGNGTRLTVT.

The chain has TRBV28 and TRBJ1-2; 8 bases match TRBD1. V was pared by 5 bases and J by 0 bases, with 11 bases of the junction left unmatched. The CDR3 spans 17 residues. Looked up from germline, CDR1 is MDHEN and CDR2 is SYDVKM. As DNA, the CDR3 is TGTGCCAGCAGTATACGACAGGGGAGTGGAGCTAACTATGGCTACACCTTC. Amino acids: CASSIRQGSGANYGYTF.

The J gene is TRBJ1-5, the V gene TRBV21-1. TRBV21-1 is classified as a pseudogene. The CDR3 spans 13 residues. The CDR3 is CASSKGGNQPQHF. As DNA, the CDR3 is TGTGCCAGCAGCAAAGGCGGAAATCAGCCCCAGCATTTT.

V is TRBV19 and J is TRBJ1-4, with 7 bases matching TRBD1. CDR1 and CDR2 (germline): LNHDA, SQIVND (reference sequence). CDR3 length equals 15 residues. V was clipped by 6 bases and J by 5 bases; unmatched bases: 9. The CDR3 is CASRARGLGNEKLFF. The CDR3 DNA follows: TGTGCCAGTAGGGCGAGGGGGCTTGGCAATGAAAAACTGTTTTTT. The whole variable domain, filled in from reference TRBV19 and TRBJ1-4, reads DGGITQSPKYLFRKEGQNVTLSCEQNLNHDAMYWYRQDPGQGLRLIYYSQIVNDFQKGDIAEGYSVSREKKESFPLTVTSAQKNPTAFYLCASRARGLGNEKLFFGSGTQLSVL.

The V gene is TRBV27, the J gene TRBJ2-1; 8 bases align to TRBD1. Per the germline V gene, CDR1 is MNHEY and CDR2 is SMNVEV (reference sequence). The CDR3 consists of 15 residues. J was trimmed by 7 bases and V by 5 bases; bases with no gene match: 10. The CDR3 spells CASSVRRGHPNEQFF. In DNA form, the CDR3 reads TGTGCCAGCAGTGTCCGCAGGGGGCACCCTAATGAGCAGTTCTTC.

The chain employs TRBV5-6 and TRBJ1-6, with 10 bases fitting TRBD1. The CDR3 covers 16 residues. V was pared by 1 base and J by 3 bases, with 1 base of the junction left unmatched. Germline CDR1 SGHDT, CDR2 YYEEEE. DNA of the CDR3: TGTGCCAGCAGCTTGAGGGACAGGGGCTATAATTCACCCCTCCACTTT. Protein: CASSLRDRGYNSPLHF.

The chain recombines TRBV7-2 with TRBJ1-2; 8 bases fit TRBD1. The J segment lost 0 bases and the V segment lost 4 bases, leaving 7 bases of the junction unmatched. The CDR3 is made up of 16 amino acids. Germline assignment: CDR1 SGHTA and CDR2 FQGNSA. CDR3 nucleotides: TGTGCCAGCAGCTCCTCCGGACAGGGACCTAACTATGGCTACACCTTC. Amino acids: CASSSSGQGPNYGYTF.

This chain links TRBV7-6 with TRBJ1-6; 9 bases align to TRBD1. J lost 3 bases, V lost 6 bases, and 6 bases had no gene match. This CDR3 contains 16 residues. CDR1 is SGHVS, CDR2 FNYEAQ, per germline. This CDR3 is CASSPTGGHYNSPLHF. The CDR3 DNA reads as TGTGCCAGCAGTCCTACAGGGGGCCACTATAATTCACCCCTCCACTTT.

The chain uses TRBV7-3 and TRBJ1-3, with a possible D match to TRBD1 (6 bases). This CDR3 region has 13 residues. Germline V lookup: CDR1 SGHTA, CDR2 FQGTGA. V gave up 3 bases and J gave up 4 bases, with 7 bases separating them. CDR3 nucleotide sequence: TGTGCCAGCAGCTTTGGACAGGGAAACACCATATATTTT. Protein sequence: CASSFGQGNTIYF.

CDR3 bases: TGCGCCAGCAGCTCGGGCGGACAGCTGAACACCGGGGAGCTGTTTTTT. Its protein product is CASSSGGQLNTGELFF. The V gene is TRBV5-1, the J gene TRBJ2-2; a weak D match, TRBD1 (6 bases). Trimming left V 3 bases short and J 1 base short, with 13 bases between. The germline V gene has CDR1 SGHRS and CDR2 YFSETQ. The CDR3 has 16 amino acids.

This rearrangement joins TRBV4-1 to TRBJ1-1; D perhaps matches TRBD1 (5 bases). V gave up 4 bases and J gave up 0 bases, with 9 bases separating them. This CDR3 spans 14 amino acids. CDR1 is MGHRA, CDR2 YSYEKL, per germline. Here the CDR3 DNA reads TGCGCCAGCAGCCGGGCAGGGCTGAACACTGAAGCTTTCTTT. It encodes CASSRAGLNTEAFF.

This chain's CDR3 is CASSYIPGQGNEQYF. The CDR3 DNA sequence: TGTGCCAGCAGTTATATACCGGGACAGGGTAACGAGCAGTACTTC. The chain employs TRBV11-1 and TRBJ2-7; 9 bases are shared with TRBD1. Germline V gene data show CDR1 as SGHAT and CDR2 as FQDESV (reference sequence). The CDR3 covers 15 residues. The ends lost 6 bases at V and 5 bases at J; junction bases unmatched: 11. The full variable domain, completed using reference TRBV11-1 and TRBJ2-7, is EAEVAQSPRYKITEKSQAVAFWCDPISGHATLYWYRQILGQGPELLVQFQDESVVDDSQLPKDRFSAERLKGVDSTLKIQPAELGDSAMYLCASSYIPGQGNEQYFGPGTRLTVT.

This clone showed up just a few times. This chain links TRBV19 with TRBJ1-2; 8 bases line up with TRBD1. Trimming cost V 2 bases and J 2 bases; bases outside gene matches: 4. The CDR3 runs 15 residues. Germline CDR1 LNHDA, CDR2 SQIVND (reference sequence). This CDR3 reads CASSIMGQANYGYTF. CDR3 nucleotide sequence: TGTGCCAGTAGTATAATGGGACAGGCGAACTATGGCTACACCTTC.

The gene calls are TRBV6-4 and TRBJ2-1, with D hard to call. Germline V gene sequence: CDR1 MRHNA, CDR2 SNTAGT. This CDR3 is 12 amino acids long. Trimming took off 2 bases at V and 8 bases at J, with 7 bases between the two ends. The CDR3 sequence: CASSDLFYEQFF. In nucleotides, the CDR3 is TGTGCCAGCAGTGACCTGTTCTATGAGCAGTTCTTC.

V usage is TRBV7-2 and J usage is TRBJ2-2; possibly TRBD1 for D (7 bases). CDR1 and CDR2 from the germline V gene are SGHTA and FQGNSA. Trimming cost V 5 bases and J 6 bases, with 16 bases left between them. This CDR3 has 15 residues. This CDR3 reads CASSENQGGSGELFF. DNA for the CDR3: TGTGCCAGCAGCGAAAACCAGGGGGGATCCGGGGAGCTGTTTTTT.

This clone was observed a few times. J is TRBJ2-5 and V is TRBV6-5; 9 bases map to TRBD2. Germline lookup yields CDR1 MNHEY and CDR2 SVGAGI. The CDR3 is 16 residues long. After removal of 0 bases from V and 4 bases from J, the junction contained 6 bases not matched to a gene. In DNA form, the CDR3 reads TGTGCCAGCAGTTACTCGAACCTAGCGGGGATAGAGACCCAGTACTTC. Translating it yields CASSYSNLAGIETQYF.